The clone carrying this T cell receptor (beta chain) was found a few times. Its target is unknown. V lost 11 bases and J lost 2, with 10 bases in between. The CDR3 spans 13 residues. The germline gives CDR1 LNHDA, CDR2 SQIVND (reference sequence). The entry originates in a study of beta chain features in type 1 diabetes. Notes on the study in general: Shorter TCRB CDR3s, moderately but significantly so, were found in Type 1 diabetes patients in all four CD4+ subsets.

CD45RO/CCR7/CD25/CD127/CD95/CD27 separated CD4+ naive, central memory, regulatory and stem cell-like memory cells by sorting. Sequencing targeted expressed TCRB transcripts, as all isolated RNA had been reverse transcribed. Produced via immunoSEQ multiplex PCR; TCRdb's table is partial and in-frame only. The table has a few hundred thousand clones, roughly 25% seen once; the top ten hold more than 0.009%. The chain couples TRBV19 to TRBJ2-6; maybe TRBD2 (6 bases). This receptor was obtained from a young woman with type 1 diabetes. Sequences were obtained from naive CD4+ T cells from blood. CDR3 in DNA: TGTGCCGGAGGGTTTGCTGGGGCCAACGTCCTGACTTTC. This translates into CAGGFAGANVLTF.